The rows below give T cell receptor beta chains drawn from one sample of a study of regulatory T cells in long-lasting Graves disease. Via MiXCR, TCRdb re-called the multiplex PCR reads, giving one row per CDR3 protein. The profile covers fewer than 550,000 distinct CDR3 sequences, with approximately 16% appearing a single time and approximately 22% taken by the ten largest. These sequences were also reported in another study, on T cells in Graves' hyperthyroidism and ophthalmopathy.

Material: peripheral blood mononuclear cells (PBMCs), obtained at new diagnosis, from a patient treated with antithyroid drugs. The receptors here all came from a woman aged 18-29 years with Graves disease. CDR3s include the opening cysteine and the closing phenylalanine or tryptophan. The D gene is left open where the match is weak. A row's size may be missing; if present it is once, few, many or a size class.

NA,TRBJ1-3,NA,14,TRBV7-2,CASRSPGRGNTIYF,TGTGCCAGCAGGTCCCCGGGGCGCGGAAACACCATATATTTT
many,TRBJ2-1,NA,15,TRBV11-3,CASSSLTSPYNEQFF,TGTGCCAGCAGCTCTCTGACTAGTCCCTACAATGAGCAGTTCTTC
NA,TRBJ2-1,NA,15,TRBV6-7,CASSYSGKREKEQFF,TGTGCCAGCAGTTACTCGGGCAAGAGGGAAAAGGAGCAGTTCTTC
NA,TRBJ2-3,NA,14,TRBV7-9,CASSLTMTTDTQYF,TGTGCCAGCAGCTTAACCATGACCACAGATACGCAGTATTTT
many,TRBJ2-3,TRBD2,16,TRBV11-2,CASSLVVREVSDTQYF,TGTGCCAGCAGCTTAGTAGTGCGGGAGGTTTCAGATACGCAGTATTTT
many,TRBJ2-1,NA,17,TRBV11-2,CASSLDLGGPVYNEQFF,TGTGCCAGCAGCTTAGATCTAGGGGGACCTGTCTACAATGAGCAGTTCTTC
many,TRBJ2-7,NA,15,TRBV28,CASSLLGISAYEQYF,TGTGCCAGCAGTTTGTTGGGCATCTCGGCCTACGAGCAGTACTTC
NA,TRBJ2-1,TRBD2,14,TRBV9,CASSVGGSYNEQFF,TGTGCCAGCAGCGTCGGGGGGTCCTACAATGAGCAGTTCTTC
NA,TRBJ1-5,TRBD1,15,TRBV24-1,CATSDSDRGFQPQHF,TGTGCCACCAGTGATTCGGACAGGGGATTTCAGCCCCAGCATTTT
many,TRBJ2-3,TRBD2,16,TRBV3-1,CASSRTSGRHADTQYF,TGTGCCAGCAGCCGGACTAGCGGGAGACATGCAGATACGCAGTATTTT
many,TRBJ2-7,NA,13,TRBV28,CASSLSSDYEQYF,TGTGCCAGCAGTTTATCATCTGACTACGAGCAGTACTTC
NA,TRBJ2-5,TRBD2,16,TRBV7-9,CASSPTSGRAQETQYF,TGTGCCAGCAGCCCGACTAGCGGGAGGGCCCAAGAGACCCAGTACTTC
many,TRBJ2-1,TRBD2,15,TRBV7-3,CASSEGLATYNEQFF,TGTGCCAGCAGCGAAGGACTAGCTACCTACAATGAGCAGTTCTTC
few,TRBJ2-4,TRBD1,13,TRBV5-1,CASSSGQGGIQYF,TGCGCCAGCAGCTCGGGACAGGGCGGCATTCAGTACTTC
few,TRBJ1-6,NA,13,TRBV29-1,CSVQKGSDSPLHF,TGCAGCGTCCAAAAGGGCAGCGATTCACCCCTCCACTTT
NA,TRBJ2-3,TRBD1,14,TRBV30,CAWSMGTGADTQYF,TGTGCCTGGAGTATGGGGACAGGGGCCGATACGCAGTATTTT
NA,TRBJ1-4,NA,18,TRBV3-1,CASSQAYSEFATNEKLFF,TGTGCCAGCAGCCAAGCCTATTCTGAATTTGCAACTAATGAAAAACTGTTTTTT
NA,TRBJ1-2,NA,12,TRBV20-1,CSTYNGGYGYTF,TGCAGTACCTATAACGGTGGCTATGGCTACACCTTC
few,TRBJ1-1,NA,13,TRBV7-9,CASSLQTGRGAFF,TGTGCCAGCAGCTTACAAACAGGGCGTGGAGCTTTCTTT
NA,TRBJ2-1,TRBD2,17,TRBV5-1,CASSLGSGLAAINEQFF,TGCGCCAGCAGCTTGGGTAGCGGACTAGCGGCTATCAATGAGCAGTTCTTC
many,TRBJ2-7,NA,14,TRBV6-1,CASSEIRGPYEQYF,TGTGCCAGCAGTGAAATCAGGGGACCTTACGAGCAGTACTTC
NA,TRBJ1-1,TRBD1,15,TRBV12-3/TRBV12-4,CASSTLDRGRTEAFF,TGTGCCAGCAGTACGCTCGACAGGGGGCGAACTGAAGCTTTCTTT
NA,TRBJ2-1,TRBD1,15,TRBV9,CASSVGSGGVYEQFF,TGTGCCAGCAGCGTAGGTTCAGGGGGCGTATATGAGCAGTTCTTC
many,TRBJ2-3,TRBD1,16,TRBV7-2,CASSLGTGGGTDTQYF,TGTGCCAGCAGCTTAGGGACAGGGGGCGGAACAGATACGCAGTATTTT
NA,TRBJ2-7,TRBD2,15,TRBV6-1,CASSEEGTSGYEQYF,TGTGCCAGCAGTGAAGAGGGGACTAGTGGGTACGAGCAGTACTTC
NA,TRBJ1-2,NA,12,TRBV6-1,CASAALRYGYTF,TGTGCATCAGCAGCACTTCGTTATGGCTACACCTTC